These 29 T cell receptor beta chains originate from one sample sequenced in a study of T cells after yellow fever vaccination. MiXCR, applied by TCRdb to the 5' RACE reads, yields one record per CDR3 protein. Among 100,000 to 150,000 distinct CDR3 sequences listed, around 9.8% were seen once. Sequences were derived from CD8+ T cells sorted from PBMCs, sampled on the day of the yellow fever booster vaccination. The receptors come from a man aged 18 to 35 who received the YFV17D yellow fever vaccine.

A few counts support this clonotype. This chain joins TRBV2 and TRBJ1-5; 8 bases match TRBD1. V lost 1 base and J lost 4; bases outside the gene matches: 6. Germline assignment: CDR1 SNHLY and CDR2 FYNNEI. This CDR3 has 16 residues. The CDR3 loop reads CASSEGQGAGNQPQHF. DNA of the CDR3: TGTGCCAGCAGTGAAGGGCAGGGGGCGGGAAATCAGCCCCAGCATTTT.

V is TRBV29-1 and J is TRBJ1-2, with D uncertain. The CDR3 length is 14 residues. V was shortened by 4 bases and J by 2 bases, with 14 bases between the two germline ends. Germline V lookup: CDR1 SQVTM, CDR2 ANQGSEA. CDR3 amino acids: CSVVGQAPNYGYTF. CDR3 DNA sequence: TGCAGCGTTGTAGGTCAGGCCCCAAACTATGGCTACACCTTC.

In its sample, this clonotype was seen a few times. V is TRBV11-1 and J is TRBJ2-2; maybe TRBD2 (5 bases). Per germline, CDR1 SGHAT and CDR2 FQDESV (reference sequence). The CDR3 has 13 residues. The V end was cut by 3 bases, the J end by 7 bases, with 9 bases between. DNA of the CDR3: TGTGCCAGCAGCTTCGAAGGGAGCGGGGAGCTGTTTTTT. Protein sequence: CASSFEGSGELFF.

The V call is TRBV11-1, the J call TRBJ2-3, with D possibly TRBD2 on 5 matching bases. Germline-derived CDR1 and CDR2 are SGHAT and FQDESV (reference sequence). V lost 3 bases, J lost 4 bases, and 8 bases lay in between. This CDR3 contains 13 residues. The CDR3 nucleotides read TGTGCCAGCAGCTTTGTTAGCGCAGATACGCAGTATTTT. Protein sequence: CASSFVSADTQYF.

This clonotype was recorded many times. This chain uses TRBV11-2 with TRBJ2-2; 7 bases line up with TRBD2. This CDR3 comprises 17 residues. Germline values: CDR1 SGHAT, CDR2 FQNNGV. The ends lost 5 bases at V and 7 bases at J; junction bases unmatched: 16. The chain's CDR3 is CASSLGRAMVVFGELFF. In nucleotides, the CDR3 is TGTGCCAGCAGCCTGGGGAGGGCGATGGTTGTATTCGGGGAGCTGTTTTTT.

This clonotype was seen a few times. The chain carries TRBV4-2 and TRBJ2-2, with 7 nucleotides matching TRBD2. V lost 1 base and J lost 5; bases outside the gene matches: 4. This CDR3 contains 15 residues. Germline lookup yields CDR1 LGHNA and CDR2 YNFKEQ. The CDR3 here is CASSQVGRVTGELFF. The CDR3 region has the DNA TGTGCCAGCAGCCAAGTTGGGAGGGTGACCGGGGAGCTGTTTTTT.

In DNA form, the CDR3 reads TGCAGTGCTAGAGATCAAGGGGGCGGGAGACTAGCGGGTCGGTATACGCAGTATTTT. Translating gives CSARDQGGGRLAGRYTQYF. This chain connects TRBV20-1 to TRBJ2-3; 10 nucleotides match TRBD2. Germline V gene sequence: CDR1 DFQATT, CDR2 SNEGSKA (reference sequence). After removal of 0 bases from V and 7 bases from J, the junction contained 19 bases not matched to a gene. The CDR3 loop spans 19 amino acids.

This chain uses TRBV24-1 with TRBJ1-2; D not certain. The germline CDR1 and CDR2 sequences are KGHDR and SFDVKD. Trimming cost V 6 bases and J 4 bases, with 8 bases left between them. The CDR3 has 12 amino acids. CDR3 sequence reads: CATSTESYGYTF. The CDR3 bases are TGTGCCACCAGTACAGAGAGCTATGGCTACACCTTC.

V gene TRBV11-2 combines with J gene TRBJ2-7; D unresolved. This CDR3 comprises 15 residues. The germline gives CDR1 SGHAT, CDR2 FQNNGV. Trimming shortened V by 1 base and J by 7 bases, and 17 bases separated the two germline ends. CDR3 sequence reads: CASSLAGDILREQYF. The CDR3 coding sequence is TGTGCCAGCAGCTTAGCTGGAGACATTCTCCGGGAGCAGTACTTC.

CDR3 nucleotides: TGCGCCAGCAGCCAAGCGGTCGGGACAGGAAGGAACGGGGAGCTGTTTTTT. It yields the protein CASSQAVGTGRNGELFF. The V call is TRBV4-1, the J call TRBJ2-2; 8 bases line up with TRBD1. CDR3 length: 17 amino acids. Trimming removed 1 base from V and 7 bases from J; junction bases left unmatched: 11. Germline CDR1 and CDR2: MGHRA and YSYEKL.

This clonotype turned up a few times. The J gene is TRBJ2-1, the V gene TRBV6-5; 7 nucleotides align to TRBD2. Per germline, CDR1 MNHEY and CDR2 SVGAGI. V lost 8 bases to trimming and J lost 5 bases; unmatched junction nucleotides: 6. The CDR3 length is 13 residues. In DNA, the CDR3 is TGTGCCAGCTCCCGGGACTACAACAATGAGCAGTTCTTC. Encoded protein: CASSRDYNNEQFF.

In its sample, this clonotype was seen a few times. The genes are TRBV5-1 and TRBJ1-2; 9 bases align to TRBD1. The CDR3 extends over 15 amino acids. From germline, CDR1 is SGHRS and CDR2 YFSETQ. V dropped 4 bases and J dropped 7; count of bases not matched to a gene: 11. The CDR3 nucleotides read TGCGCCAGCAGCCCAAACACAGGGGGCGCGGGTGGCTACACCTTC. Translating gives CASSPNTGGAGGYTF.

This chain uses TRBV5-4 with TRBJ2-5; D may be TRBD2 (6 bases). Trimming took 2 bases from V and 7 from J, leaving 15 bases between them. CDR1 SGHNT and CDR2 YYREEE come from the germline V gene (reference sequence). This CDR3 comprises 14 residues. Here the CDR3 DNA reads TGTGCCAGCAGCTTCCCAGGGTCGGAGGGGACCCAGTACTTC. It encodes CASSFPGSEGTQYF. Drawing the rest from reference TRBV5-4 and TRBJ2-5, the complete variable domain is ETGVTQSPTHLIKTRGQQVTLRCSSQSGHNTVSWYQQALGQGPQFIFQYYREEENGRGNFPPRFSGLQFPNYSSELNVNALELDDSALYLCASSFPGSEGTQYFGPGTRLLVL.

This rearrangement joins TRBV6-6 to TRBJ2-1; D call uncertain. The CDR3 is made up of 15 amino acids. Germline V CDR1 and CDR2: MNHNY, SVGAGI (reference sequence). Trimming pared 0 bases from V and 5 bases from J, leaving 11 bases between. This chain's CDR3 is CASSYSQARDNEQFF. The CDR3, as DNA: TGTGCCAGCAGTTACTCGCAGGCACGCGACAATGAGCAGTTCTTC.

The genes are TRBV13 and TRBJ2-7; no clear D. Trimming shortened V by 4 bases and J by 2 bases, and 9 bases separated the two germline ends. From germline, CDR1 is PRHDT and CDR2 FYEKMQ (reference sequence). CDR3 length: 13 amino acids. CDR3 in amino acids: CASSSAAAYEQYV. The CDR3 DNA follows: TGTGCCAGCAGCTCGGCGGCGGCCTACGAGCAGTACGTC.

This clonotype was recorded a few times. The rearrangement joins TRBV12-3 or TRBV12-4 to TRBJ2-6, with 8 nucleotides matching TRBD1. V was clipped by 7 bases and J by 0 bases; unmatched bases: 5. The CDR3 runs to 16 residues. CDR3: CASIGTGPSGANVLTF. The CDR3, as DNA: TGTGCCAGCATAGGGACAGGACCCTCTGGGGCCAACGTCCTGACTTTC.

This CDR3 reads CASSLGGGVETQYF. The CDR3 DNA follows: TGTGCCAGCAGCTTAGGCGGAGGGGTAGAGACCCAGTACTTC. The chain couples TRBV7-2 to TRBJ2-5; tentatively, D is TRBD2 (6 bases). Germline V gene data show CDR1 as SGHTA and CDR2 as FQGNSA. The CDR3 contains 14 residues. Trimming pared 1 base from V and 4 bases from J, leaving 10 bases between.

This clonotype was found a few times. The V call is TRBV6-5, the J call TRBJ2-7; D is perhaps TRBD1 (5 bases). The length of the CDR3 is 13 residues. Germline V CDR1 and CDR2: MNHEY, SVGAGI. V shed 4 bases and J shed 1 base, with 8 bases lying between them. The CDR3 region has the DNA TGTGCCAGCAGTTGGGGCGCGTCCTACGAGCAGTACTTC. Protein sequence: CASSWGASYEQYF.

The V call is TRBV27, the J call TRBJ2-1; D is unclear. There are 12 residues in the CDR3. V gave up 6 bases and J gave up 2 bases, with 5 bases separating them. Germline lookup yields CDR1 MNHEY and CDR2 SMNVEV (reference sequence). In DNA form, the CDR3 reads TGTGCCAGCAGGGCGGCCTACAATGAGCAGTTCTTC. Protein: CASRAAYNEQFF.

This clonotype was seen a few times. The rearrangement uses TRBV13 and TRBJ2-7; the match to TRBD1 covers 8 bases. There are 16 residues in the CDR3. Trimming cost V 5 bases and J 5 bases; bases outside gene matches: 14. The germline V gene has CDR1 PRHDT and CDR2 FYEKMQ (reference sequence). The CDR3: CASSPSTGGRWNEQYF. Written as DNA, the CDR3 is TGTGCCAGCAGCCCAAGCACAGGGGGAAGGTGGAACGAGCAGTACTTC.

The chain employs TRBV10-3 and TRBJ2-5; D call uncertain. CDR1 ENHRY and CDR2 SYGVKD come from the germline V gene. CDR3 length equals 15 residues. The V end was cut by 2 bases, the J end by 4 bases, with 14 bases between. CDR3 in DNA: TGTGCCATCAGTGAGCCCCAGAACTCCATAGAGACCCAGTACTTC. The encoded protein is CAISEPQNSIETQYF.

The rearrangement uses TRBV2 and TRBJ2-2; a possible D gene is TRBD2 (6 bases). CDR1 SNHLY and CDR2 FYNNEI come from the germline V gene. Between the trimmed V and J ends, which lost 6 bases and 5 bases, there was a span of 16 bases. This CDR3 has 15 amino acids. The CDR3 coding sequence is TGTGCCAGCAGGATGACAGCGGGCGCGACCGGGGAGCTGTTTTTT. This codes for CASRMTAGATGELFF.

In this sample, this clonotype turned up a few times. The chain couples TRBV6-2 or TRBV6-3 to TRBJ1-1; weak D call: TRBD1 (6 bases). CDR3 size: 14 residues. CDR1 is MNHEY, CDR2 SVGEGT, per germline. Trimming shortened V by 2 bases and J by 4 bases, and 11 bases separated the two germline ends. CDR3 bases: TGTGCCAGCAGTTACCCCGGGGGCGTCACTGAAGCTTTCTTT. It yields the protein CASSYPGGVTEAFF.

This clonotype was observed a handful of times. The chain recombines TRBV6-1 with TRBJ1-1; no definite D call. In germline, CDR1 is MNHNS, CDR2 SASEGT. V was cut by 3 bases and J by 10 bases, with 3 bases left in between. The CDR3 has 9 amino acids. DNA for the CDR3: TGTGCCAGCAGTGATCGAGCTTTCTTT. It encodes CASSDRAFF.

This sequence joins TRBV18 and TRBJ2-7; D is ambiguous. CDR1 and CDR2 from the germline V gene are KGHSH and LQKENI. The V end was cut by 4 bases, the J end by 5 bases, with 21 bases between. This CDR3 has 16 amino acids. Written as DNA, the CDR3 is TGTGCCAGCTCACACTTGAGCAGCCCTATTCCCGACGAGCAGTACTTC. Amino acids: CASSHLSSPIPDEQYF.

This clonotype was counted between two and nine times. The chain carries TRBV3-1 and TRBJ2-7; D may be TRBD1 (6 bases). In germline, CDR1 is LGHDT, CDR2 YNNKEL (reference sequence). The CDR3 extends over 15 amino acids. V was pared by 2 bases and J by 0 bases, with 11 bases between. Here the CDR3 DNA reads TGTGCCAGCAGCCAATGGCGACAGGCCTCCTACGAGCAGTACTTC. Residues: CASSQWRQASYEQYF.

The rearrangement uses TRBV29-1 and TRBJ1-1; 7 bases line up with TRBD1. The CDR3 runs to 15 residues. V shed 4 bases and J 4 bases; nucleotides not matched to a gene: 12. Germline CDR1 is SQVTM and CDR2 is ANQGSEA. CDR3 sequence reads: CSVGRWAKGATEAFF. The CDR3 region has the DNA TGCAGCGTTGGAAGATGGGCCAAGGGGGCCACTGAAGCTTTCTTT.

This clonotype is a singleton in its sample. This chain joins TRBV4-1 and TRBJ1-5; D not certain. The CDR3 is made up of 15 amino acids. Germline assignment: CDR1 MGHRA and CDR2 YSYEKL. V was clipped by 3 bases and J by 2 bases, with 11 bases between them. CDR3 sequence: CASSHRANGNQPQHF. DNA of the CDR3: TGCGCCAGCAGCCATCGCGCGAATGGCAATCAGCCCCAGCATTTT.

This clonotype was found a few times. The chain links TRBV5-8 to TRBJ2-7; D gene unclear. CDR1 is SGHTS, CDR2 YDEGEE, per germline. With 0 bases removed from V and 0 bases from J, the gap between germline ends came to 16 bases. The CDR3 runs to 17 residues. CDR3 protein: CASSLGVHSASSYEQYV. The CDR3 DNA is TGTGCCAGCAGCTTGGGGGTACATTCTGCGAGCTCCTACGAGCAGTACGTC.